This TCR beta chain was recorded in a study of T cell responses to AZD1222 COVID-19 vaccine. Study details: Pooling was applied to second doses at about 4 or about 12 weeks.

Only in-frame clones appear in the TCRdb table, and some are missing; sequencing was by immunoSEQ multiplex PCR. The data hold approximately 150,000 clones, with 80% to 95% observed a single time. Regarding the study as a whole: Spike-specific TCR repertoires showed rising breadth and depth after two AZD1222 doses. Only six or seven AZD1222 recipients were seropositive at baseline. A mostly white British donor set with more females was recruited, and clonal diversity was possibly underestimated.

Germline loops: CDR1 KGHSH, CDR2 LQKENI. With 3 bases removed from V and 7 bases from J, the gap between germline ends came to 13 bases. The CDR3 is 13 amino acids. Concerning this clone itself: What it recognizes is unknown.

The V call is TRBV18, the J call TRBJ2-7, with D possibly matching TRBD1 (5 bases). The sequencing used peripheral blood, collected on day 0 of AZD1222 vaccination. The clonotype originates from an adult in good health. CDR3 residues: CASSPGLDTEQYF. CDR3 sequence (DNA): TGTGCCAGCTCACCGGGCTTGGACACGGAGCAGTACTTC.